This T cell receptor beta chain was captured by sequencing in a study of monozygotic twins with inflammatory bowel disease. The germline V gene encodes CDR1 SGHTA and CDR2 FQGNSA. There are 16 residues in the CDR3. Two nested PCRs, about 17 and 10 cycles, amplified TCRalpha and TCRbeta cDNA. TCRdb re-called the 5' RACE reads; every CDR3 protein appears as one record, without DNA. The listing records some 200,000 distinct CDR3 sequences. Study results and caveats: Since immunosuppressive treatments differed, patient repertoires may have gained added variability. Fewer shared clonotypes with others were found in IBD patients than in healthy twins, especially with disease activity.

A note on this clonotype: Antigen specificity is unknown.

The material sequenced was blood. The chain is built from TRBV7-2 and TRBJ2-7; there is no DNA to check the TCRdb D call of TRBD2. The clonotype originates from a human donor with ulcerative colitis or Crohn's disease, or a healthy co-twin of an affected twin (not recorded which). The CDR3 here is CASSLRYSGSHYEQYF.